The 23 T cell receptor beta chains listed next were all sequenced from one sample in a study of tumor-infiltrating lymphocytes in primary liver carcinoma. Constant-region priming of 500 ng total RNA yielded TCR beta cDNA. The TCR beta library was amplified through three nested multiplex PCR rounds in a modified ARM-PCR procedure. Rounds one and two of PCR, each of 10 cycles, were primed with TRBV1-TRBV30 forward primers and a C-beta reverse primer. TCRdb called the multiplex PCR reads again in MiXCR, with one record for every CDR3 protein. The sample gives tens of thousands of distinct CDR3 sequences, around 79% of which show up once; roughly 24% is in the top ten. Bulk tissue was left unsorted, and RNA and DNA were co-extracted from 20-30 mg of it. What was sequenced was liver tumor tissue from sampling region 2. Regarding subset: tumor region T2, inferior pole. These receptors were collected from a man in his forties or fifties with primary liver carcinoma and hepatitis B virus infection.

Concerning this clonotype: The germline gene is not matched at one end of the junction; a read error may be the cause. The CDR3 spells CAGRESDSTYGYTF. The CDR3 DNA reads as TGTGCCGGCAGAGAGAGTGACAGCACCTATGGCTACACCTTC. The gene calls are TRBV11-2 and TRBJ1-2; weak D call: TRBD1 (5 bases). There are 14 residues in the CDR3. Germline loops: CDR1 SGHAT, CDR2 FQNNGV.

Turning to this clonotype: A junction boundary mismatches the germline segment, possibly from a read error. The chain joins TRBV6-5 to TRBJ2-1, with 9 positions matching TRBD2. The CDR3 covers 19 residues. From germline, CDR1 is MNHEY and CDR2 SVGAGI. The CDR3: CASSHGETSGRAFYNEQLF. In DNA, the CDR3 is TGTGCCAGCAGCCATGGGGAGACTAGCGGTAGGGCCTTCTACAATGAGCAGCTCTTC.

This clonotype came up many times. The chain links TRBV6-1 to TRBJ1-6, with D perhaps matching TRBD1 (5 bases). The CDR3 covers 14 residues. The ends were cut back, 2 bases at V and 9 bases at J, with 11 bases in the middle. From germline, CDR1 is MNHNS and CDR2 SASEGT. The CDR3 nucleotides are TGTGCCAGCAGTGAACGCCAGGGAGCTTCACCCCTCCACTTT. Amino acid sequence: CASSERQGASPLHF.

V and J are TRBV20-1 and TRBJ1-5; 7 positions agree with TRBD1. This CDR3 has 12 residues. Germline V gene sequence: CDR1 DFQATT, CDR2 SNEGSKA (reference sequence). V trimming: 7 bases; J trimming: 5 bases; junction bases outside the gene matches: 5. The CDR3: CSGGQGDQPQHF. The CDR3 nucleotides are TGCAGTGGGGGTCAGGGGGATCAGCCCCAGCATTTT.

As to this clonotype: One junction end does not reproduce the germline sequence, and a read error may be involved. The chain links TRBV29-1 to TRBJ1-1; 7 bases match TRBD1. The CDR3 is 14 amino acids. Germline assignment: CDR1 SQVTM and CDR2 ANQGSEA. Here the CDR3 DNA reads TGCAGCGTCCGAAGGGGGCTTGATAGCATTGAAGCATTCTTT. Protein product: CSVRRGLDSIEAFF.

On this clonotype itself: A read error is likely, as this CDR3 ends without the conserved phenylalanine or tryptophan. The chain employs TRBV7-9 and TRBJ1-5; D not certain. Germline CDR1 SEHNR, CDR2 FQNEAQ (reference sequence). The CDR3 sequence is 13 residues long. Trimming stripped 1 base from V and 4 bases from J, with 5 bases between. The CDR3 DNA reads TGTGCCAGCAGCTTAGACGGAAATCAGCCCCAGCATCTT. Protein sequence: CASSLDGNQPQHL.

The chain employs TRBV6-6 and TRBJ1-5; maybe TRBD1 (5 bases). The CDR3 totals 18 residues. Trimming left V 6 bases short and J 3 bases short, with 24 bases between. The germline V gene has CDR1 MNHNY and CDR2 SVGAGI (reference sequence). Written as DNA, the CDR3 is TGTGCCAGCAGGCGGGATGGCAGGGCATGTACGGTCAATCAGCCCCAGCATTTT. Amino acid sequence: CASRRDGRACTVNQPQHF.

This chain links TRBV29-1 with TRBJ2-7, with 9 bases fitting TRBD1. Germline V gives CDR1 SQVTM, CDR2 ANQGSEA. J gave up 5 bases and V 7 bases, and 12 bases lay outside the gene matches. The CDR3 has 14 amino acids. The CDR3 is CSAGARTGDNEQYF. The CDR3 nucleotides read TGCAGCGCTGGGGCCAGGACAGGGGACAACGAGCAGTACTTC.

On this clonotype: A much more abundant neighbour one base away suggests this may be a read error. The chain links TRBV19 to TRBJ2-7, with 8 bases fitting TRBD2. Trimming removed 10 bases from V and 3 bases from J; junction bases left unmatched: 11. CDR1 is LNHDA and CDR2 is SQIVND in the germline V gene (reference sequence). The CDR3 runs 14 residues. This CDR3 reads CATSQGGGNYEQYF. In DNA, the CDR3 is TGTGCCACCTCTCAGGGCGGGGGGAACTACGAGCAGTACTTC. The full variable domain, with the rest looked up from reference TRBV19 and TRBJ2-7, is DGGITQSPKYLFRKEGQNVTLSCEQNLNHDAMYWYRQDPGQGLRLIYYSQIVNDFQKGDIAEGYSVSREKKESFPLTVTSAQKNPTAFYLCATSQGGGNYEQYFGPGTRLTVT.

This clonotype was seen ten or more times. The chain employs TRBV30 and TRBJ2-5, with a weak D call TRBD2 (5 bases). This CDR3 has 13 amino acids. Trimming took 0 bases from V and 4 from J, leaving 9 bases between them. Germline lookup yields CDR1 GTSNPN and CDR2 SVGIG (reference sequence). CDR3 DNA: TGTGCCTGGAGTGTACTCGGAGGAGAGACCCAGTACTTC. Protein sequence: CAWSVLGGETQYF.

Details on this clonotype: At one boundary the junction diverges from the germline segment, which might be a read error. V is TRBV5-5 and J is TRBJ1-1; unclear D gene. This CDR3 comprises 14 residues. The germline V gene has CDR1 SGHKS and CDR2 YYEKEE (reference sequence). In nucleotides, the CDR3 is TGTGTCAGCAGCTTACAAGATAGGAACACTGAAGCTTTCTTT. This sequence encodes CVSSLQDRNTEAFF.

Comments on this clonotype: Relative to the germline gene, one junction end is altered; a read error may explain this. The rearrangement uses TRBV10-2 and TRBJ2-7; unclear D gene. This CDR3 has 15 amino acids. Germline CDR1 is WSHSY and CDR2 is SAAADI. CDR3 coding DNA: TGCACCAGCAGTGAGTCTTCGGGTTGTGCCTACGAGCAGTACTTC. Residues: CTSSESSGCAYEQYF.

CDR3 DNA: TGTGCCAGCAGTCTACTAGCGGGAGAAGAATATACGCAGTATTTT. Encoded protein: CASSLLAGEEYTQYF. The chain couples TRBV6-2 or TRBV6-3 to TRBJ2-3; 11 bases agree with TRBD2. This CDR3 has 15 amino acids. CDR1 and CDR2 from the germline V gene are MNHEY and SVGEGT. Trimming cost V 5 bases and J 7 bases; bases outside gene matches: 8.

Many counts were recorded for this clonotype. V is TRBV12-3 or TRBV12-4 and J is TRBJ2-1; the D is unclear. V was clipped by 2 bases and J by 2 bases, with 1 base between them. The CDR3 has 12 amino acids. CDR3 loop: CASSLPYNEQFF. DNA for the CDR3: TGTGCCAGCAGTTTACCCTACAATGAGCAGTTCTTC.

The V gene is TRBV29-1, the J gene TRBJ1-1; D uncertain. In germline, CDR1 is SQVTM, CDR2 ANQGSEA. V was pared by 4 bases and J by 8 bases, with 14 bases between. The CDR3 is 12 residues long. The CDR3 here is CSVGNGSTEAFF. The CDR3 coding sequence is TGCAGCGTTGGGAATGGGAGCACCGAAGCTTTCTTT. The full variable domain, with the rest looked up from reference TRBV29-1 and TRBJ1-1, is SAVISQKPSRDICQRGTSLTIQCQVDSQVTMMFWYRQQPGQSLTLIATANQGSEATYESGFVIDKFPISRPNLTFSTLTVSNMSPEDSSIYLCSVGNGSTEAFFGQGTRLTVV.

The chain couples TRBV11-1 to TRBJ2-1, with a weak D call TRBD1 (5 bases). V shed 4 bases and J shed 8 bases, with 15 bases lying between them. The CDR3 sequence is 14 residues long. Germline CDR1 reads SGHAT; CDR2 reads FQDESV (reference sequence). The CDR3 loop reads CASSSVGQGYEQFF. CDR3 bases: TGTGCCAGCAGCTCAGTGGGGCAGGGCTATGAGCAGTTCTTC.

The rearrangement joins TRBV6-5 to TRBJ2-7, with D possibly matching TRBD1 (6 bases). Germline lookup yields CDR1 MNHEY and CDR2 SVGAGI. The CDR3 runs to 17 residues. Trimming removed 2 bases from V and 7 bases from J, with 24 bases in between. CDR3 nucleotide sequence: TGTGCCAGCAGTTACCGGGACATCGGTAGGCGAGGGAATGAGCAGTACTTC. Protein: CASSYRDIGRRGNEQYF.

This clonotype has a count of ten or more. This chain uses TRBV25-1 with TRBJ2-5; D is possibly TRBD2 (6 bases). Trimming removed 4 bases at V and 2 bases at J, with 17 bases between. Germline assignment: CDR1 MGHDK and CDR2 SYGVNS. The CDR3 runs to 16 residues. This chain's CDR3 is CASSGVEGGPQETQYF. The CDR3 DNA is TGTGCCAGCAGTGGAGTTGAGGGAGGACCACAAGAGACCCAGTACTTC.

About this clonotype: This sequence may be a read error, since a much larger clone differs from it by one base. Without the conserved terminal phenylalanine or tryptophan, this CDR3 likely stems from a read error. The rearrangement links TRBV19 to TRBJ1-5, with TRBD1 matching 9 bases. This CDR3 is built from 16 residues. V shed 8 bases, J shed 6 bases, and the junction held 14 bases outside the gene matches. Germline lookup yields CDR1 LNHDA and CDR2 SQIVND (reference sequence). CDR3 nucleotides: TGTGCCAGTCACAACGCCGGGACAGGGAGACGTCAGCCCCAGCATTAT. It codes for CASHNAGTGRRQPQHY.

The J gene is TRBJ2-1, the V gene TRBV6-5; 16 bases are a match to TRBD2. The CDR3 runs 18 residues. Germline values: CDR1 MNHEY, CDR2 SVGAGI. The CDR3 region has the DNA TGTATCAGCTCGTGGGACAGGGGGACTAGCGGGAGGGCGCATGAGCAGTTCTTC. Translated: CISSWDRGTSGRAHEQFF.

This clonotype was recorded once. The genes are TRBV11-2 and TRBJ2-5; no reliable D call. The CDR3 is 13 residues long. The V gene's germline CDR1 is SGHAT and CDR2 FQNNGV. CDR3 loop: CVSSLDFLVTQYF. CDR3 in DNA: TGTGTCAGTAGCTTAGATTTTCTGGTGACCCAGTACTTC. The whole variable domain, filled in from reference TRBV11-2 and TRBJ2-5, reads EAGVAQSPRYKIIEKRQSVAFWCNPISGHATLYWYQQILGQGPKLLIQFQNNGVVDDSQLPKDRFSAERLKGVDSTLKIQPAKLEDSAVYLCVSSLDFLVTQYFGPGTRLLVL.

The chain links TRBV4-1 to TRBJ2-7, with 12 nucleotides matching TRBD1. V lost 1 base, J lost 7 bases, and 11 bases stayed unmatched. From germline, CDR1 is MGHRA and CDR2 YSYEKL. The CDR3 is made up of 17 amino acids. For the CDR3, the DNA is TGCGCCAGCAGCCAAGGGGGGGGGACAGGGGGCCCTTGGGAGCAGTACTTC. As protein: CASSQGGGTGGPWEQYF.

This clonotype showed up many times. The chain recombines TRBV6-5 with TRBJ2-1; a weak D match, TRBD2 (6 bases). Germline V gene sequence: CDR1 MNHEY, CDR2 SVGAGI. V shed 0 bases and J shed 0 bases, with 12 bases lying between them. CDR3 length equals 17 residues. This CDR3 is CASSYSRGGGSYNEQFF. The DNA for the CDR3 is TGTGCCAGCAGTTACTCGCGGGGAGGCGGCTCCTACAATGAGCAGTTCTTC.